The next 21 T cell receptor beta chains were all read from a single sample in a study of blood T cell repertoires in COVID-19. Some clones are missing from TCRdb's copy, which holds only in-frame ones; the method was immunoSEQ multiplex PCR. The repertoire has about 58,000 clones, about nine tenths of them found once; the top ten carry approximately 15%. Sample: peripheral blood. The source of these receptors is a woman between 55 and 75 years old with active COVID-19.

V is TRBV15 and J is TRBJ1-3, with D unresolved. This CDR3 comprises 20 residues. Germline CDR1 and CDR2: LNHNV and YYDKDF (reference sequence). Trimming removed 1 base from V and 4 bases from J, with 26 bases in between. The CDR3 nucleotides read TGTGCCACCAGCAGAGTAGGATTACGGCAGGTCGACCTTGCCGGAAACACCATATATTTT. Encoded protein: CATSRVGLRQVDLAGNTIYF.

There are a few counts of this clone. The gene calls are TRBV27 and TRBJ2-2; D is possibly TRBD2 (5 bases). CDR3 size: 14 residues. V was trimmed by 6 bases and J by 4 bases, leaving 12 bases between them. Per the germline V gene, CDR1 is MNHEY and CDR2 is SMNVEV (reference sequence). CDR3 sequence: CASRPGVGTGELFF. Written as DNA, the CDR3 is TGTGCCAGCAGACCCGGGGTGGGCACCGGGGAGCTGTTTTTT.

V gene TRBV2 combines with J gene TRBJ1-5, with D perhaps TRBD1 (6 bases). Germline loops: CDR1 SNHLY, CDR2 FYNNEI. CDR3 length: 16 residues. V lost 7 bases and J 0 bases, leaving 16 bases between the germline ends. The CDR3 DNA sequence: TGTGCCAGCAATACAGGGAACTCCTATAGCAATCAGCCCCAGCATTTT. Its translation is CASNTGNSYSNQPQHF.

The CDR3 nucleotides read TGTGCCAGCAGCCCCGGGGGGGGGCTAAACACCGGGGAGCTGTTTTTT. Its translation is CASSPGGGLNTGELFF. The V call is TRBV13, the J call TRBJ2-2; 8 bases are shared with TRBD2. Per germline, CDR1 PRHDT and CDR2 FYEKMQ (reference sequence). V trimming: 5 bases; J trimming: 2 bases; junction bases outside the gene matches: 7. The CDR3 contains 16 residues.

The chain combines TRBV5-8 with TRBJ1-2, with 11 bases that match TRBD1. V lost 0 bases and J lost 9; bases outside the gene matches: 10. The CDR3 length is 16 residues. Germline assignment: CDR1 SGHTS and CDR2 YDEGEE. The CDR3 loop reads CASSLEGQGGFLSYTF. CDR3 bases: TGTGCCAGCAGCTTGGAGGGACAGGGGGGATTTTTGAGCTACACCTTC.

The CDR3 loop is CAISDSRAKNIQYF. CDR3 nucleotide sequence: TGTGCCATCAGTGATAGTAGAGCCAAAAACATTCAGTACTTC. The V and J genes are TRBV10-3 and TRBJ2-4; D ambiguous. Deletions cut 3 bases from V and 0 bases from J, with 6 bases between. Per the germline V gene, CDR1 is ENHRY and CDR2 is SYGVKD. CDR3 length: 14 residues.

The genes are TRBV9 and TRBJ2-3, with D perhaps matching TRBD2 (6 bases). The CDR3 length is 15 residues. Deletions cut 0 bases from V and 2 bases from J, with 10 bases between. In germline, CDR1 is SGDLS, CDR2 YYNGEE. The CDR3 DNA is TGTGCCAGCAGCGTAGGCGGGGCCCACACAGATACGCAGTATTTT. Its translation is CASSVGGAHTDTQYF.

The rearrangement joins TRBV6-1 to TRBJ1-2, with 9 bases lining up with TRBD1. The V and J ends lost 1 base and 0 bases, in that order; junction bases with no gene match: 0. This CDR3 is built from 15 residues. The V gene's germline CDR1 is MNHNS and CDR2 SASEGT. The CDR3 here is CASSEGQGANYGYTF. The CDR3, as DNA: TGTGCCAGCAGTGAAGGACAGGGGGCTAACTATGGCTACACCTTC.

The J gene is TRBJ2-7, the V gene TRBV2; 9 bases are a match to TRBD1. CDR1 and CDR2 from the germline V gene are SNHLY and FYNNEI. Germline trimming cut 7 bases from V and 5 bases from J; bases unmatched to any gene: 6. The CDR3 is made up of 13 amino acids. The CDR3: CASIRDRDNEQYF. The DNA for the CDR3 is TGTGCCAGCATCAGGGACAGGGACAACGAGCAGTACTTC. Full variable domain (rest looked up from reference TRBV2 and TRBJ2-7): EPEVTQTPSHQVTQMGQEVILRCVPISNHLYFYWYRQILGQKVEFLVSFYNNEISEKSEIFDDQFSVERPDGSNFTLKIRSTKLEDSAMYFCASIRDRDNEQYFGPGTRLTVT.

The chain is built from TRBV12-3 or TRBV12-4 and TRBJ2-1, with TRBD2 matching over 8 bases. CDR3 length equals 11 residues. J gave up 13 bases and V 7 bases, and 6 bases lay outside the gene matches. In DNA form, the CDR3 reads TGTGCCAGCACAACGCGGGGGGCCCAGTTCTTC. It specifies CASTTRGAQFF.

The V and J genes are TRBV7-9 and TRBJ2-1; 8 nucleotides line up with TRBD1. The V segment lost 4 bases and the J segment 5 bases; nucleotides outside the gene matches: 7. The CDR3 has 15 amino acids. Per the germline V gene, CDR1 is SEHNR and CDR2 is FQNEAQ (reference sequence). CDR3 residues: CASSSPGTGHNEQFF. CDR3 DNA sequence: TGTGCCAGCAGCTCGCCCGGGACAGGTCACAATGAGCAGTTCTTC.

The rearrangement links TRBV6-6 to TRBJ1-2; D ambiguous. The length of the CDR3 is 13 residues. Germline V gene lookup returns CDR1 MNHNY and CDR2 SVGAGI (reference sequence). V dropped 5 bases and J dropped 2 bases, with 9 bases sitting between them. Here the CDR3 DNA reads TGTGCCAGCAGTCCGACATTAAACTATGGCTACACCTTC. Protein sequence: CASSPTLNYGYTF.

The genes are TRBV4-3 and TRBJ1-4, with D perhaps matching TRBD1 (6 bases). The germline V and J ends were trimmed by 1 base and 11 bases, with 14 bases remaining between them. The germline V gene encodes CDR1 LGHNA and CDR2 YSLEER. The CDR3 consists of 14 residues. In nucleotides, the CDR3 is TGCGCCAGCAGCCAAGGGACTCAAAGGGGGAAACTGTTTTTT. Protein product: CASSQGTQRGKLFF.

CDR3 DNA sequence: TGTGCCAGCAGCTTGGATCGGGGGGACCTAGGTTCACCCCTCCACTTT. It encodes CASSLDRGDLGSPLHF. The chain is built from TRBV5-4 and TRBJ1-6; tentatively, D is TRBD1 (5 bases). The CDR3 runs 16 residues. The germline V gene has CDR1 SGHNT and CDR2 YYREEE (reference sequence). Trimming took off 0 bases at V and 9 bases at J, with 16 bases between the two ends. Full variable domain (missing parts from reference TRBV5-4 and TRBJ1-6): ETGVTQSPTHLIKTRGQQVTLRCSSQSGHNTVSWYQQALGQGPQFIFQYYREEENGRGNFPPRFSGLQFPNYSSELNVNALELDDSALYLCASSLDRGDLGSPLHFGNGTRLTVT.

The CDR3 region is CASSARDSGYLYGYTF. In DNA, the CDR3 is TGTGCCAGCAGTGCCCGGGACAGCGGGTATTTATATGGCTACACCTTC. The chain has TRBV25-1 and TRBJ1-2; 7 bases match TRBD1. This CDR3 spans 16 amino acids. V gave up 4 bases and J gave up 5 bases; unmatched junction bases: 13. Germline V gene data show CDR1 as MGHDK and CDR2 as SYGVNS.

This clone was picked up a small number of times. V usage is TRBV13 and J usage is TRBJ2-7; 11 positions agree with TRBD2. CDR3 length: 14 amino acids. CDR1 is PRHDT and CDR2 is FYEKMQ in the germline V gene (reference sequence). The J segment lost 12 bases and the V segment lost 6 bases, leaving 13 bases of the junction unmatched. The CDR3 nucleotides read TGTGCCAGCAGGCCTACTAGCGGGGGCCTTGATGCGTACTTC. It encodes CASRPTSGGLDAYF.

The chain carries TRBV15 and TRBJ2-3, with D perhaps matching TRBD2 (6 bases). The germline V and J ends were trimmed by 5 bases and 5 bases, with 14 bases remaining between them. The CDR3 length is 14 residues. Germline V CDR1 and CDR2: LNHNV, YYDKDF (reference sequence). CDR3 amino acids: CATSSRGLKDTQYF. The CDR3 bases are TGTGCCACCAGCTCCCGGGGGTTAAAAGATACGCAGTATTTT.

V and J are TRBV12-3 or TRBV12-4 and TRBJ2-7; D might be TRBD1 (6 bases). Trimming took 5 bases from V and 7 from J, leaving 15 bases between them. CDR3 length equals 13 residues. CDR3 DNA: TGTGCCAGCAGTAGGAACAGGGATGGGGAGCAGTACTTC. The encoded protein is CASSRNRDGEQYF.

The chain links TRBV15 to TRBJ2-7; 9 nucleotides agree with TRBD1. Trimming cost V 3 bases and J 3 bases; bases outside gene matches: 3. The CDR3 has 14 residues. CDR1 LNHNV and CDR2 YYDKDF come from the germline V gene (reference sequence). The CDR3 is CATSRGQGFYEQYF. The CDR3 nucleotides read TGTGCCACCAGCAGGGGACAGGGATTCTACGAGCAGTACTTC.

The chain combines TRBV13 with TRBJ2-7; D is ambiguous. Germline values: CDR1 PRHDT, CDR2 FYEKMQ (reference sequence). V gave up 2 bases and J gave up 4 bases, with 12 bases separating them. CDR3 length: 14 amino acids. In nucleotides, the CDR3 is TGTGCCAGCAGCTTAAGACACGTACCTTACGAGCAGTACTTC. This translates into CASSLRHVPYEQYF.

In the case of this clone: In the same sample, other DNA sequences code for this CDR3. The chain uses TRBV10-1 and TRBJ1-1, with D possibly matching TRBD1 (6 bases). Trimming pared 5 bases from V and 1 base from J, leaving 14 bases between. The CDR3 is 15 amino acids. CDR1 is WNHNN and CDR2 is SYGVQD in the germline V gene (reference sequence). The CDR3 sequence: CASSSQGAPNTEAFF. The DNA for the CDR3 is TGCGCCAGCAGTTCACAGGGAGCCCCGAACACTGAAGCTTTCTTT.